This T cell receptor beta chain was retrieved from a study of blood T cells in healthy people across ages. Looking at the study overall: Every two T cells gave about one barcoded beta molecule via template switching.

V was pared by 8 bases and J by 6 bases, with 18 bases of the junction left unmatched. The CDR3 length is 17 residues. Each of the donors had roughly 9.3 milliliters of peripheral blood drawn into EDTA-treated Vacutainer tubes. For the second PCR, which ran for roughly 6 to 12 cycles, a sample-barcoded 5' primer and a J-beta primer mix were used. A template-switch adaptor that had 12 random nucleotides put a tag on each cDNA molecule. TCRdb processed the 5' RACE reads anew with MiXCR; each CDR3 protein has one entry. The table lists 1.5 million to 2 million distinct CDR3 sequences, roughly 27% of them singletons. This clonotype was seen a few times.

The rearrangement joins TRBV12-3 or TRBV12-4 to TRBJ1-5; 8 positions agree with TRBD1. Material: blood. The source is a young woman in good health. As DNA, the CDR3 is TGTGCCAGCCTATCCTCCTGGAACAGGGGGATCCGTCAGCCCCAGCATTTT. This gives the protein CASLSSWNRGIRQPQHF.